These 31 T cell receptor beta chains came from one sample sequenced in a study of Graves' ophthalmopathy and Graves' hyperthyroidism. From RNA, the CDR3 regions of TCR beta chains were amplified and sequenced. HTBI primers were employed in first-round RT-PCR, then a second-round multiplex PCR followed. TCRdb re-called the multiplex PCR reads through MiXCR, storing one row per CDR3 protein. The table includes over a million distinct CDR3 sequences, about 40% detected once. The sample was peripheral blood or thyroid tissue (not recorded which). The receptors shown here come from an adult man with Graves' hyperthyroidism.

This clonotype was observed many times. This chain connects TRBV7-6 to TRBJ1-2, with TRBD1 matching 10 bases. The CDR3 sequence is 15 residues long. Germline V gene data show CDR1 as SGHVS and CDR2 as FNYEAQ. The V and J ends lost 1 base and 6 bases, in that order; junction bases with no gene match: 5. CDR3 region: CASSLETGGFNGYTF. The CDR3, as DNA: TGTGCCAGCAGCTTAGAGACAGGGGGCTTCAATGGCTACACCTTC.

In its sample, this clonotype was seen many times. The V gene is TRBV2, the J gene TRBJ2-7; 11 bases are shared with TRBD2. Germline trimming cut 3 bases from V and 5 bases from J; bases unmatched to any gene: 12. From germline, CDR1 is SNHLY and CDR2 FYNNEI. This CDR3 comprises 17 residues. The CDR3 here is CASSDVLAGAIGHEQYF. The CDR3 DNA sequence: TGTGCCAGCAGTGATGTACTAGCGGGAGCGATTGGCCACGAGCAGTACTTC.

V is TRBV5-4 and J is TRBJ2-7, with 7 positions matching TRBD2. CDR3 length equals 14 residues. The ends lost 4 bases at V and 4 bases at J; junction bases unmatched: 8. The germline CDR1 and CDR2 sequences are SGHNT and YYREEE (reference sequence). The CDR3 region has the DNA TGTGCCAGCAGCCCCGGGGAGGGAGGATACGAGCAGTACTTC. Translating gives CASSPGEGGYEQYF. Drawing the rest from reference TRBV5-4 and TRBJ2-7, the complete variable domain is ETGVTQSPTHLIKTRGQQVTLRCSSQSGHNTVSWYQQALGQGPQFIFQYYREEENGRGNFPPRFSGLQFPNYSSELNVNALELDDSALYLCASSPGEGGYEQYFGPGTRLTVT.

The rearrangement joins TRBV29-1 to TRBJ2-6; D perhaps matches TRBD1 (6 bases). V lost 7 bases, J lost 0 bases, and 10 bases lay in between. Looked up from germline, CDR1 is SQVTM and CDR2 is ANQGSEA. This CDR3 spans 14 amino acids. DNA of the CDR3: TGCAGCGCGCCGGGACACTCTGGGGCCAACGTCCTGACTTTC. Protein product: CSAPGHSGANVLTF.

The CDR3 bases are TGTGCCAGCAACTCCACGGCTGAAAAACTGTTTTTT. It yields the protein CASNSTAEKLFF. The rearrangement links TRBV12-3 or TRBV12-4 to TRBJ1-4; D ambiguous. Trimming shortened V by 7 bases and J by 7 bases, and 10 bases separated the two germline ends. The length of the CDR3 is 12 residues.

The V and J genes are TRBV7-9 and TRBJ1-3; no reliable D call. Germline values: CDR1 SEHNR, CDR2 FQNEAQ (reference sequence). The CDR3 runs 18 residues. Trimming removed 4 bases from V and 4 bases from J, with 23 bases in between. The CDR3 protein is CASSSGKKETRLGNTIYF. CDR3 coding DNA: TGTGCCAGCAGCTCGGGGAAAAAAGAGACGCGGTTGGGAAACACCATATATTTT.

This clonotype has only one observation. CDR3 in amino acids: CASSDAKGNTEAFF. The CDR3 DNA follows: TGTGCCAGCAGCGACGCCAAGGGAAACACTGAAGCTTTCTTT. The V gene is TRBV5-4, the J gene TRBJ1-1; D ambiguous. Germline CDR1 SGHNT, CDR2 YYREEE (reference sequence). The CDR3 is 14 residues long. Trimming left V 4 bases short and J 2 bases short, with 12 bases between.

This clonotype was counted at least ten times. This chain uses TRBV10-3 with TRBJ1-1; 9 bases agree with TRBD1. V shed 3 bases, J shed 11 bases, and the junction held 10 bases outside the gene matches. CDR3 length equals 14 residues. Per the germline V gene, CDR1 is ENHRY and CDR2 is SYGVKD. The CDR3, as DNA: TGTGCCATCAGTGATGCCGGGACAGGGAATTCTGCTTTCTTT. As protein: CAISDAGTGNSAFF.

Remarks on this clonotype: A much more abundant neighbour one base away suggests this may be a read error. The chain joins TRBV5-8 to TRBJ1-2, with 8 nucleotides matching TRBD1. V dropped 5 bases and J dropped 4; count of bases not matched to a gene: 4. CDR1 is SGHTS, CDR2 YDEGEE, per germline. The CDR3 is made up of 13 amino acids. The chain's CDR3 is CASRGQVGYGYTF. The CDR3 bases are TGTGCCAGCAGGGGACAGGTTGGCTATGGCTACACCTTC.

The rearrangement uses TRBV25-1 and TRBJ2-5; D perhaps matches TRBD2 (6 bases). The length of the CDR3 is 15 residues. V was clipped by 7 bases and J by 5 bases, with 20 bases between them. CDR1 is MGHDK, CDR2 SYGVNS, per germline. The CDR3 protein is CASINRGAWMETQYF. DNA for the CDR3: TGTGCCAGCATAAACCGCGGGGCCTGGATGGAGACCCAGTACTTC. The whole variable domain, filled in from reference TRBV25-1 and TRBJ2-5, reads EADIYQTPRYLVIGTGKKITLECSQTMGHDKMYWYQQDPGMELHLIHYSYGVNSTEKGDLSSESTVSRIRTEHFPLTLESARPSHTSQYLCASINRGAWMETQYFGPGTRLLVL.

The chain carries TRBV15 and TRBJ2-7, with D hard to call. Germline V CDR1 and CDR2: LNHNV, YYDKDF (reference sequence). The ends were cut back, 1 base at V and 3 bases at J, with 19 bases in the middle. The CDR3 sequence is 17 residues long. The CDR3 region is CATSRARTGGPFYEQYF. The CDR3 nucleotides are TGTGCCACCAGCAGAGCCCGAACGGGCGGACCTTTCTACGAGCAGTACTTC.

This clonotype was seen repeatedly, ten times or more. The chain couples TRBV20-1 to TRBJ1-3; no clear D gene. Germline V gene lookup returns CDR1 DFQATT and CDR2 SNEGSKA (reference sequence). The CDR3 is made up of 12 amino acids. The CDR3 region has the DNA TGCGGGATCAAGCAGTCTGGAAACACCATATATTTT. This gives the protein CGIKQSGNTIYF.

The V and J genes are TRBV10-3 and TRBJ2-5, with 12 positions matching TRBD2. Germline trimming cut 8 bases from V and 5 bases from J; bases unmatched to any gene: 0. This CDR3 region has 12 residues. Per germline, CDR1 ENHRY and CDR2 SYGVKD. The CDR3, as DNA: TGTGCCATCGGACTAGCGGGGGAGACCCAGTACTTC. It translates to CAIGLAGETQYF.

To note about this clonotype: Because the CDR3's place on the DNA is in doubt, the DNA is left out and the CDR3 is given as listed by TCRdb. This chain connects TRBV25-1 to TRBJ2-2. Inclusive of both ends, the CDR3 amounts to 21 amino acids. CDR1 is MGHDK, CDR2 SYGVNS, per germline. The CDR3: CDSSIYLCSVVVGRNTGELFF.

V usage is TRBV9 and J usage is TRBJ1-5; no clear D gene. Germline CDR1 reads SGDLS; CDR2 reads YYNGEE. The CDR3 runs to 14 residues. Trimming took 3 bases from V and 11 from J, leaving 18 bases between them. CDR3 loop: CASSGRGRVETQHF. CDR3 DNA sequence: TGTGCCAGCAGCGGACGTGGACGGGTGGAGACCCAGCATTTT.

This clonotype was detected only a few times. V gene TRBV7-2 combines with J gene TRBJ2-5; 10 nucleotides agree with TRBD2. CDR1 is SGHTA and CDR2 is FQGNSA in the germline V gene. V dropped 1 base and J dropped 5; count of bases not matched to a gene: 4. CDR3 length equals 15 residues. In nucleotides, the CDR3 is TGTGCCAGCAGCTTAGTGGCGACTAGCGGGGAGACCCAGTACTTC. Translating gives CASSLVATSGETQYF. The full variable domain, completed using reference TRBV7-2 and TRBJ2-5, is GAGVSQSPSNKVTEKGKDVELRCDPISGHTALYWYRQSLGQGLEFLIYFQGNSAPDKSGLPSDRFSAERTGGSVSTLTIQRTQQEDSAVYLCASSLVATSGETQYFGPGTRLLVL.

This clonotype was seen at least ten times. J is TRBJ1-3 and V is TRBV20-1, with D unclear. Germline V gene data show CDR1 as DFQATT and CDR2 as SNEGSKA (reference sequence). V dropped 6 bases and J dropped 0 bases, with 15 bases sitting between them. The CDR3 length is 15 residues. The CDR3 loop reads CSAPRFGLSGNTIYF. The CDR3 DNA is TGCAGTGCCCCCCGGTTCGGACTCTCTGGAAACACCATATATTTT.

The V call is TRBV2, the J call TRBJ1-1, with D perhaps TRBD1 (5 bases). The CDR3 sequence is 15 residues long. CDR1 is SNHLY, CDR2 FYNNEI, per germline. V lost 4 bases and J lost 1, with 13 bases in between. DNA for the CDR3: TGTGCCAGCAGTGTTATGGGACCCAGGAACACTGAAGCTTTCTTT. It specifies CASSVMGPRNTEAFF.

This clonotype was picked up one time. This may be a read error: a much more frequent sequence differs by one nucleotide. The chain is built from TRBV6-5 and TRBJ1-5; D gene ambiguous. V was cut by 6 bases and J by 6 bases, with 15 bases left in between. Looked up from germline, CDR1 is MNHEY and CDR2 is SVGAGI. The CDR3 runs 14 residues. CDR3 sequence: CASSQDGVSQPQHF. Here the CDR3 DNA reads TGTGCCAGCAGCCAAGACGGGGTGAGTCAGCCCCAGCATTTT.

This chain joins TRBV15 and TRBJ2-3; possible D gene TRBD1, 6 bases. The CDR3 runs 15 residues. Trimming left V 7 bases short and J 2 bases short, with 16 bases between. Germline lookup yields CDR1 LNHNV and CDR2 YYDKDF (reference sequence). In DNA form, the CDR3 reads TGTGCCACCACCCGGACAGTTGAACACACAGATACGCAGTATTTT. It specifies CATTRTVEHTDTQYF.

The chain links TRBV19 to TRBJ2-5; 10 bases agree with TRBD2. CDR3 size: 18 residues. Unmatched junction bases numbered 18, after V lost 9 bases and J lost 2 bases. Germline V CDR1 and CDR2: LNHDA, SQIVND (reference sequence). The CDR3 spells CASSLFKVLAGLQETQYF. The CDR3 DNA reads TGTGCCAGCAGCTTATTTAAAGTACTAGCGGGACTACAAGAGACCCAGTACTTC.

Concerning this clonotype itself: The limits of the CDR3 on the DNA are not certain, so only TCRdb's listed CDR3 is given. The gene calls are TRBV20-1 and TRBJ2-2; the DNA was not compared with TRBD1, the D call given in the table. Germline CDR1 and CDR2: DFQATT and SNEGSKA (reference sequence). The CDR3 has 17 amino acids, counting both end residues. The CDR3 spells CCASTDTGTRLPGELFF.

This sequence joins TRBV29-1 and TRBJ2-5; 8 nucleotides line up with TRBD2. The V gene end was trimmed by 3 bases and the J gene end by 4 bases; junction bases not matched to a gene: 4. Germline V gene data show CDR1 as SQVTM and CDR2 as ANQGSEA. The CDR3 has 13 residues. The CDR3 region has the DNA TGCAGCGTTGACCCGGGAGGGGCAGAGACCCAGTACTTC. Residues: CSVDPGGAETQYF.

This clonotype was observed at least ten times. The V and J genes are TRBV29-1 and TRBJ1-1, with a weak D call TRBD1 (5 bases). The germline V and J ends were trimmed by 4 bases and 8 bases, with 14 bases remaining between them. CDR3 length: 12 amino acids. The germline CDR1 and CDR2 sequences are SQVTM and ANQGSEA. This chain's CDR3 is CSVGVGPGEAFF. As DNA, the CDR3 is TGCAGCGTTGGGGTGGGGCCAGGAGAAGCTTTCTTT.

This clonotype has a count of ten or more. The chain uses TRBV29-1 and TRBJ2-7; D not certain. This CDR3 has 13 amino acids. Looked up from germline, CDR1 is SQVTM and CDR2 is ANQGSEA. V was trimmed by 5 bases and J by 4 bases, leaving 15 bases between them. The CDR3 nucleotides are TGCAGCGTTATAGAGACTGGGCCATACGAGCAGTACTTC. Amino acid sequence: CSVIETGPYEQYF.

The chain is built from TRBV10-3 and TRBJ2-1; possible D gene TRBD2, 6 bases. Germline V gives CDR1 ENHRY, CDR2 SYGVKD. The CDR3 is 14 amino acids. With 7 bases removed from V and 6 bases from J, the gap between germline ends came to 16 bases. The CDR3 bases are TGTGCCATCACGCGGGACCCCTTGGTCAATGAGCAGTTCTTC. Its translation: CAITRDPLVNEQFF.

This clonotype has at least ten counts. V usage is TRBV7-9 and J usage is TRBJ1-5; D remains ambiguous. The germline CDR1 and CDR2 sequences are SEHNR and FQNEAQ (reference sequence). There are 15 residues in the CDR3. Deletions cut 1 base from V and 0 bases from J, with 7 bases between. The chain's CDR3 is CASSLGRHSNQPQHF. In nucleotides, the CDR3 is TGTGCCAGCAGCTTAGGCAGACATAGCAATCAGCCCCAGCATTTT.

The V and J genes are TRBV24-1 and TRBJ2-5; D not certain. V lost 3 bases to trimming and J lost 7 bases, with 8 bases between them. CDR3 length: 12 amino acids. From germline, CDR1 is KGHDR and CDR2 SFDVKD. CDR3 protein: CATSDATGTQYF. CDR3 nucleotides: TGTGCCACCAGTGATGCTACCGGGACCCAGTACTTC.

This sequence joins TRBV2 and TRBJ1-4, with TRBD1 as a possible D gene (6 bases). Germline V CDR1 and CDR2: SNHLY, FYNNEI. The CDR3 spans 16 residues. With 10 bases removed from V and 7 bases from J, the gap between germline ends came to 25 bases. DNA for the CDR3: TGTGCCATTCCGACCGGGACGAGGGGGATCGGTGAAAAACTGTTTTTT. It specifies CAIPTGTRGIGEKLFF.

This clonotype was detected many times. The chain combines TRBV20-1 with TRBJ1-1; TRBD1 is a possible D gene (5 bases). From germline, CDR1 is DFQATT and CDR2 SNEGSKA (reference sequence). Trimming left V 0 bases short and J 2 bases short, with 16 bases between. The CDR3 totals 16 residues. The CDR3 DNA sequence: TGCAGTGCTAGAGATAGCGTAAGGGGAGGTAACACTGAAGCTTTCTTT. Its protein product is CSARDSVRGGNTEAFF.

This clonotype appeared many times. The chain couples TRBV12-3 or TRBV12-4 to TRBJ1-3; a possible D gene is TRBD1 (5 bases). V lost 5 bases and J 0 bases, leaving 17 bases between the germline ends. This CDR3 is 17 amino acids long. In DNA, the CDR3 is TGTGCCAGCAGTGTCTCGGGACTAGGCTACTCTGGAAACACCATATATTTT. Protein sequence: CASSVSGLGYSGNTIYF.